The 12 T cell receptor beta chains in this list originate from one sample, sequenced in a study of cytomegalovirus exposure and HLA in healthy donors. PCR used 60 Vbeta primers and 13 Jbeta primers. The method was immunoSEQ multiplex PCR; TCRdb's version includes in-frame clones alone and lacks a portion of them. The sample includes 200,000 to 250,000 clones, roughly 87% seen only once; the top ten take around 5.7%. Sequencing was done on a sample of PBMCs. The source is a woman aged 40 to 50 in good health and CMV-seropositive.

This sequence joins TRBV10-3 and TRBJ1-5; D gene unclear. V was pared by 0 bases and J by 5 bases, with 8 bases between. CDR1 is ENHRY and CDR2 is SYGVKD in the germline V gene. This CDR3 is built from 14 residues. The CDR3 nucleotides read TGTGCCATCAGTGAGTCGGGCGGGGATCAGCCCCAGCATTTT. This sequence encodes CAISESGGDQPQHF.

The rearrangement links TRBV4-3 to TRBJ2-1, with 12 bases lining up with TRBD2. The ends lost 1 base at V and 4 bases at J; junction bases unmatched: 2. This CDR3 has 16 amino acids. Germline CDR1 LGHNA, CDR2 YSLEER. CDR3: CASSQGTSGKYNEQFF. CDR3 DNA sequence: TGCGCCAGCAGCCAAGGGACTAGCGGGAAGTACAATGAGCAGTTCTTC.

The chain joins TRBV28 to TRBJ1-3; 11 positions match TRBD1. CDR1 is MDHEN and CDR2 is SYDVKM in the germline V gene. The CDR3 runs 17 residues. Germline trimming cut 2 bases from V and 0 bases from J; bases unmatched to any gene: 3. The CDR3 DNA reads TGTGCCAGCAGTTTAGTGGGACAGGGGGACTCTGGAAACACCATATATTTT. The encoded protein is CASSLVGQGDSGNTIYF.

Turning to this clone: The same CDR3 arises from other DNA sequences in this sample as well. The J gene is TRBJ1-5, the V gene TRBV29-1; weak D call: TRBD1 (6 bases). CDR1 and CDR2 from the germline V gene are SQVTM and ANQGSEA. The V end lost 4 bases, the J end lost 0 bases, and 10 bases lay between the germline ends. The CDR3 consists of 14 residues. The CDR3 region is CSVARGNSNQPQHF. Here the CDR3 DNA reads TGCAGCGTTGCCAGGGGTAATAGCAATCAGCCCCAGCATTTT.

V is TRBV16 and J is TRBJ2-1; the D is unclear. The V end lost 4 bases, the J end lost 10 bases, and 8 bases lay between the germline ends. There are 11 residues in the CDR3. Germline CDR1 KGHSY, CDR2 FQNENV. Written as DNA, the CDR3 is TGTGCCAGCAGCCCCAACCGGGAGCAGTTCTTC. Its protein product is CASSPNREQFF.

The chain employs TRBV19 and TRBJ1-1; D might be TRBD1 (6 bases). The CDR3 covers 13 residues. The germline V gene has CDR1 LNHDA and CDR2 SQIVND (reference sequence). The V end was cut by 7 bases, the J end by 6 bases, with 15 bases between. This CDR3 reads CASNSRAGAEAFF. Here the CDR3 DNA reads TGTGCCAGTAATTCAAGGGCAGGGGCTGAAGCTTTCTTT.

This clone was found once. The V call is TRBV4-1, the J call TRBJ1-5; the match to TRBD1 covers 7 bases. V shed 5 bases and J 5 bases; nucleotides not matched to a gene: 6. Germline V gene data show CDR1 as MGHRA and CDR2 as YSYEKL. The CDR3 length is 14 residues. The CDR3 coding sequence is TGCGCCAGCAGCTCACCAACAGGGGATCAGCCCCAGCATTTT. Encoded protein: CASSSPTGDQPQHF.

CDR3 bases: TGCAGCGTTGGGTTAGCGGGAGCGTTCAGTGAGCAGTTCTTC. This gives the protein CSVGLAGAFSEQFF. The genes are TRBV29-1 and TRBJ2-1; 9 nucleotides line up with TRBD2. Germline loops: CDR1 SQVTM, CDR2 ANQGSEA. V lost 4 bases to trimming and J lost 9 bases; unmatched junction nucleotides: 10. The CDR3 spans 14 residues.

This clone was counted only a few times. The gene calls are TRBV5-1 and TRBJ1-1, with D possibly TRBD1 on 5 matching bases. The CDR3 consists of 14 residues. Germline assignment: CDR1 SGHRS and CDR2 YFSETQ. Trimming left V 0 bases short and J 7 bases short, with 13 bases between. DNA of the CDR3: TGCGCCAGCAGCTTGGCCAGGGAAAGGGATGAAGCTTTCTTT. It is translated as CASSLARERDEAFF.

The CDR3 region has the DNA TGTGCCACCACTATAAGCACTGAAGCTTTCTTT. It translates to CATTISTEAFF. The gene calls are TRBV11-2 and TRBJ1-1; D is unclear. Germline CDR1 SGHAT, CDR2 FQNNGV. The ends were cut back, 10 bases at V and 4 bases at J, with 10 bases in the middle. CDR3 length: 11 amino acids.

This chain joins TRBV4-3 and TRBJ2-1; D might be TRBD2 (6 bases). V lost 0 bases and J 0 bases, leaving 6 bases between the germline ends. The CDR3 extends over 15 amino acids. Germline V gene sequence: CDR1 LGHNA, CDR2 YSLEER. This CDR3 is CASSQDGSSYNEQFF. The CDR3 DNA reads TGCGCCAGCAGCCAAGACGGGAGCTCCTACAATGAGCAGTTCTTC.

The DNA for the CDR3 is TGTGCCAGCTTGGACGGGACACGAAATTTTTACGAGCAGTACTTC. It yields the protein CASLDGTRNFYEQYF. The chain recombines TRBV6-1 with TRBJ2-7; tentatively, D is TRBD1 (6 bases). CDR1 and CDR2 from the germline V gene are MNHNS and SASEGT. Trimming stripped 8 bases from V and 4 bases from J, with 21 bases between. The CDR3 length is 15 residues.